This T cell receptor (beta chain) was sequenced during a study of T cell responses to AZD1222 COVID-19 vaccine. Study conclusions and caveats: Spike regions recognized by vaccine-associated CD4 TCRs spanned the protein, led by 160-218 and 743-854. Clonal diversity may have been underestimated, and the donors were mostly white British, with more females than males. Repertoire sampling occurred only after the peak T cell response.

Trimming stripped 0 bases from V and 7 bases from J, with 17 bases between. Germline V lookup: CDR1 SGDLS, CDR2 YYNGEE. The CDR3 extends over 16 amino acids. Notes on this clone: No antigen is known for it.

Some clones are missing from TCRdb's copy, which holds only in-frame ones; the method was immunoSEQ multiplex PCR. The table has about 270,000 clones, about 94% seen once. This chain joins TRBV9 and TRBJ2-1; D is undetermined. This TCR derives from an adult who received the AZD1222 COVID-19 vaccine. The sequenced sample was peripheral blood, obtained 28 days after the second AZD1222 dose. CDR3 nucleotides: TGTGCCAGCAGCGTAGTTGAGGCCCCCCGCTATAATGAGCAGTTCTTC. Translation gives CASSVVEAPRYNEQFF.